This paragraph covers one TCR beta chain sequence. The CDR3 contains 18 residues. V shed 0 bases and J shed 0 bases, with 14 bases lying between them. Germline loops: CDR1 LNHDA, CDR2 SQIVND (reference sequence). The data belong to a study of T cells in localized non-small cell lung cancer. Assay used: immunoSEQ multiplex PCR; TCRdb lists only in-frame clones, some missing. The sample shows 1,500 to 2,000 clones, approximately 15% of them seen only once. The chain joins TRBV19 to TRBJ1-4; TRBD1 is a possible D gene (5 bases). The TCR comes from a man between 35 and 75 years old with stage II squamous cell lung carcinoma. Sequencing was performed on normal lung tissue next to the tumor, taken before any cancer treatment. The CDR3 reads CASSIDGTAAATNEKLFF. The CDR3 nucleotides read TGTGCCAGTAGTATAGATGGGACGGCGGCTGCAACTAATGAAAAACTGTTTTTT.